What follows describes a single T cell receptor (beta chain). This sample was included in a study of PD-L1 blockade in urothelial cancer. Study background: Blood analysis occurred 3 weeks (second dose) and 6 weeks after treatment start. Blood-derived samples held a median about 130,000 T cells.

Time point noted: peripheral blood 6 weeks after treatment start. Per-patient samples, pretreatment and on-treatment, numbered 1 to 8. Every PCR was spiked with synthetic TCR analog templates. Some clones are missing from TCRdb's copy, which holds only in-frame ones; the method was immunoSEQ multiplex PCR. This table holds 100,000 to 150,000 clones, about 83% found once. The origin of this receptor is a man aged 45-65 years with urothelial cancer. The source was PBMCs, collected around atezolizumab (anti-PD-L1) treatment.

This CDR3 reads CASSDNRGGDEQFF. In DNA, the CDR3 is TGTGCCAGCAGCGACAACAGGGGGGGGGATGAGCAGTTCTTC. The chain carries TRBV7-9 and TRBJ2-1; D is possibly TRBD1 (8 bases). V lost 5 bases and J 8 bases, leaving 16 bases between the germline ends. CDR1 and CDR2 (germline): SEHNR, FQNEAQ (reference sequence). The CDR3 covers 14 residues.